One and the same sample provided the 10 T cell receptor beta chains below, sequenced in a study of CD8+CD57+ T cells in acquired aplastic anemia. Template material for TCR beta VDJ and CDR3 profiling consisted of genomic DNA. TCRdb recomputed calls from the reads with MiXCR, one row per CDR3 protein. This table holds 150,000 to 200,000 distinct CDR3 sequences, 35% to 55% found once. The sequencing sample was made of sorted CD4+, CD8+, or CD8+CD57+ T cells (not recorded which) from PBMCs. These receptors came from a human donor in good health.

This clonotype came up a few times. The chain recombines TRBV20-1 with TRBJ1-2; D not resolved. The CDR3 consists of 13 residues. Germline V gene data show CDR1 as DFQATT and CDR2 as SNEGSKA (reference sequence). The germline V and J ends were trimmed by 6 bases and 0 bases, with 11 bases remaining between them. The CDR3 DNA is TGCAGTGCAAGATCGCCGACTAACTATGGCTACACCTTC. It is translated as CSARSPTNYGYTF.

The CDR3 loop reads CASSIDLGREAFF. The CDR3 DNA sequence: TGTGCCAGTAGTATAGACCTGGGACGTGAAGCTTTCTTT. The V call is TRBV19, the J call TRBJ1-1, with D tentatively TRBD1 (5 bases). Trimming cost V 0 bases and J 7 bases, with 9 bases left between them. CDR1 is LNHDA and CDR2 is SQIVND in the germline V gene (reference sequence). This CDR3 contains 13 residues.

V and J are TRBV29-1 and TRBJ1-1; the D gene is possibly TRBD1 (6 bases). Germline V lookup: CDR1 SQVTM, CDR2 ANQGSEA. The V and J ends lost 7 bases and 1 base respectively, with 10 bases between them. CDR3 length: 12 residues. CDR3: CSAGTSNTEAFF. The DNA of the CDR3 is TGCAGCGCCGGGACATCGAACACTGAAGCTTTCTTT.

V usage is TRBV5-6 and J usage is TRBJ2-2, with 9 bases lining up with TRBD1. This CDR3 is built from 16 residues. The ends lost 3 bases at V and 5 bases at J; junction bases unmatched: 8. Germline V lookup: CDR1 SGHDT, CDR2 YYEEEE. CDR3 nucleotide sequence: TGTGCCAGCAGCTGGTTTTGGACAGGGGTTACCGGGGAGCTGTTTTTT. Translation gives CASSWFWTGVTGELFF.

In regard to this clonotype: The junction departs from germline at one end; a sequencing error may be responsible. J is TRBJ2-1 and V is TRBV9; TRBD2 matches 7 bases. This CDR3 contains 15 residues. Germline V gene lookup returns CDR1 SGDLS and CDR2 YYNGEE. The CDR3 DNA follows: TGTGCCAGCAGCGTAGCTTCGGGGGGTTGGAATGAGCAGTCCTTC. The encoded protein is CASSVASGGWNEQSF.

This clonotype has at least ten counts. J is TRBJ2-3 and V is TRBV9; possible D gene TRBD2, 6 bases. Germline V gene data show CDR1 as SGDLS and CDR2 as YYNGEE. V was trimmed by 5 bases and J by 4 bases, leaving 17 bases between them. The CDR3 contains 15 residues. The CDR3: CASRRLDVGADTQYF. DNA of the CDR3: TGTGCCAGCAGGAGACTAGATGTCGGTGCAGATACGCAGTATTTT. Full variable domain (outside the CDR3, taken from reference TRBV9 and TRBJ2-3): DSGVTQTPKHLITATGQRVTLRCSPRSGDLSVYWYQQSLDQGLQFLIQYYNGEERAKGNILERFSAQQFPDLHSELNLSSLELGDSALYFCASRRLDVGADTQYFGPGTRLTVL.

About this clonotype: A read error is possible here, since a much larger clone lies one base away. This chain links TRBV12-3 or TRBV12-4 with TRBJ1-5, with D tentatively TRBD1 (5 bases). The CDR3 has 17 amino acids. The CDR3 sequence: CASSETGEWYSSQPQHF. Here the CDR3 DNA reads TGTGCCAGCAGTGAAACAGGAGAATGGTATAGCAGTCAGCCCCAGCATTTT.

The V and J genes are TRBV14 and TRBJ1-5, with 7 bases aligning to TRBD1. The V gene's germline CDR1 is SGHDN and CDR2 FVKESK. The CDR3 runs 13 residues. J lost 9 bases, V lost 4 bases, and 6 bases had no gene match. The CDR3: CASSLTGPSPQHF. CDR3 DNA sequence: TGTGCCAGCAGCCTGACAGGGCCATCGCCCCAGCATTTT.

This CDR3 reads CASNILGQGETQYF. The DNA for the CDR3 is TGTGCCAGCAACATCCTGGGACAGGGTGAGACCCAGTACTTC. The gene calls are TRBV6-2 or TRBV6-3 and TRBJ2-5; TRBD1 agrees at 9 bases. Germline V gene sequence: CDR1 MNHEY, CDR2 SVGEGT. The V gene end was trimmed by 7 bases and the J gene end by 5 bases; junction bases not matched to a gene: 8. The CDR3 has 14 residues.

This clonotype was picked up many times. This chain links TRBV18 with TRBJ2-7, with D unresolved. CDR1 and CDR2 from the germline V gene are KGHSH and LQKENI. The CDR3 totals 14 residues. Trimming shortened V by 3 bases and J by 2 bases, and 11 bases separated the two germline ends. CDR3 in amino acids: CASSPHRSAYEQYF. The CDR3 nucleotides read TGTGCCAGCTCACCGCACCGCTCGGCCTACGAGCAGTACTTC.